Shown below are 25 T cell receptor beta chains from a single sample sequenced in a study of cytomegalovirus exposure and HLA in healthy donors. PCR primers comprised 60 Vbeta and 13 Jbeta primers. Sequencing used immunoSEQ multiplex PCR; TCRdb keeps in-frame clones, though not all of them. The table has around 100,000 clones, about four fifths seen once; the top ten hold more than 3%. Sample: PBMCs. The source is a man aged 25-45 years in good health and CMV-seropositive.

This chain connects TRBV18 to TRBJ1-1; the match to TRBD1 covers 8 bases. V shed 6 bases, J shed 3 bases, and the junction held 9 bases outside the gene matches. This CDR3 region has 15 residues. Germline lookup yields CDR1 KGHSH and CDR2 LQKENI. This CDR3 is CASSPWTGQDTEAFF. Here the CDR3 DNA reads TGTGCCAGCTCCCCCTGGACAGGGCAGGACACTGAAGCTTTCTTT.

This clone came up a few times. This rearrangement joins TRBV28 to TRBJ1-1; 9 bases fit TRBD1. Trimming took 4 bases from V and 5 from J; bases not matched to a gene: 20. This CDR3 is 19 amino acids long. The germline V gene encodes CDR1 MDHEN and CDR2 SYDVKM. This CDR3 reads CASSWGQGWDLAEDTEAFF. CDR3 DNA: TGTGCCAGCAGTTGGGGACAGGGATGGGACTTAGCCGAAGATACTGAAGCTTTCTTT.

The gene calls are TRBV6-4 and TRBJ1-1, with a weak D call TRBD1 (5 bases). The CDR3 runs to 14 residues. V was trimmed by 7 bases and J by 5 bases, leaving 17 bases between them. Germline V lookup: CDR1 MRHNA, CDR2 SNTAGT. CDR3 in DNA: TGTGCCAGCACCCCGACAGTGGTGGGGACTGAAGCTTTCTTT. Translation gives CASTPTVVGTEAFF.

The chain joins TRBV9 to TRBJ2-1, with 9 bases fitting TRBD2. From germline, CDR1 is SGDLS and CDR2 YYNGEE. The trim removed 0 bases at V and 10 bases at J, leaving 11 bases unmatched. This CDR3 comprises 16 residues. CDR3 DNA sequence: TGTGCCAGCAGCGTAGCAGAGCGGGAGGTTGGGGGGGAGCAGTTCTTC. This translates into CASSVAEREVGGEQFF.

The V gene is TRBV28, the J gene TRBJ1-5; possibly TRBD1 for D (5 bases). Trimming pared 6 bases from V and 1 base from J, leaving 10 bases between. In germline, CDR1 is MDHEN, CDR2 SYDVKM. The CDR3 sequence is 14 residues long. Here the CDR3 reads CASRGGPSNQPQHF. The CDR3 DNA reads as TGTGCCAGCAGGGGGGGACCGAGCAATCAGCCCCAGCATTTT.

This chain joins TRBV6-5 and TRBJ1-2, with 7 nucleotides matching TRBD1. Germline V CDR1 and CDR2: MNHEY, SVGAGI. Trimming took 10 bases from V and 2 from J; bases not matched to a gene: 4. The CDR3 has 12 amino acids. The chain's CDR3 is CATSRGNYGYTF. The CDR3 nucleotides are TGTGCCACATCCAGGGGGAACTATGGCTACACCTTC.

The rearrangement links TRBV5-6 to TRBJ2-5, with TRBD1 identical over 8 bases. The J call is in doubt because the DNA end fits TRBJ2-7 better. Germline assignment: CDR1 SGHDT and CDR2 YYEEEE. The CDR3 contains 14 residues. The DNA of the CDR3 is TGTGCCAGCAGCTTCGCGACAGGGGACTACGAGCAGTACTTC. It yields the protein CASSFATGDYEQYF.

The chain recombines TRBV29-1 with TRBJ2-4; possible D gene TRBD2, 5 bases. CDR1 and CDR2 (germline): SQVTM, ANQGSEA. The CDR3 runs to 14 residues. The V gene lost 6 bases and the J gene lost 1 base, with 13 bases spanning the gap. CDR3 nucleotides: TGCAGCGTGAGGGCCGCGTTGGCCAAAAACATTCAGTACTTC. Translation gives CSVRAALAKNIQYF.

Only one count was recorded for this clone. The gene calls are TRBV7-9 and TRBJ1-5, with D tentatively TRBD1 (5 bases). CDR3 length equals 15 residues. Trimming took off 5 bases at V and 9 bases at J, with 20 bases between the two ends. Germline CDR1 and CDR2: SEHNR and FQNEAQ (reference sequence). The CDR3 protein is CASSQGAATTGPQHF. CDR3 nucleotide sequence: TGTGCCAGCAGCCAAGGGGCAGCCACCACCGGGCCCCAGCATTTT.

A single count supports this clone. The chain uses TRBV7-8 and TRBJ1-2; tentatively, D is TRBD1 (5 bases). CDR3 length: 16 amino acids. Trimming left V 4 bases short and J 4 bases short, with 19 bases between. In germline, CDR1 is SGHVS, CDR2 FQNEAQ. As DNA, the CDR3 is TGTGCCAGCAGCTCCAGTTATTTCTCGGGGGGCTATGGCTACACCTTC. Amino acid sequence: CASSSSYFSGGYGYTF.

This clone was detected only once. Here the CDR3 reads CASSRQINQPQHF. CDR3 bases: TGTGCCAGCAGTAGACAGATTAATCAGCCCCAGCATTTT. The chain uses TRBV28 and TRBJ1-5, with D possibly being TRBD1 (5 bases). The CDR3 length is 13 residues. Trimming cost V 5 bases and J 4 bases, with 9 bases left between them. Germline assignment: CDR1 MDHEN and CDR2 SYDVKM.

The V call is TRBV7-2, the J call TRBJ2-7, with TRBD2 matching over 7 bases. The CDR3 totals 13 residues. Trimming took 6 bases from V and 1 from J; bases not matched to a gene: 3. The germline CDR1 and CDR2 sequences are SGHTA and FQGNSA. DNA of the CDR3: TGTGCCAGCAGACTTAGCGGGTCCTACGAGCAGTACTTC. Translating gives CASRLSGSYEQYF.

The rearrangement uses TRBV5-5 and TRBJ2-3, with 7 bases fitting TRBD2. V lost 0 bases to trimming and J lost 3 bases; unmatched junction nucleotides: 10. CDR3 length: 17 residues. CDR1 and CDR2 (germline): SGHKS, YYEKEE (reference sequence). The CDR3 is CASSLDRAGRRTDTQYF. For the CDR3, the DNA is TGTGCCAGCAGCTTGGATCGAGCGGGGAGACGTACAGATACGCAGTATTTT.

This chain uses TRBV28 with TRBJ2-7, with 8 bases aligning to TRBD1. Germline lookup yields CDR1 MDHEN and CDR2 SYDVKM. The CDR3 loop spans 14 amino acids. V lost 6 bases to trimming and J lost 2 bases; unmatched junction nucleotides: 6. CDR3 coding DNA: TGTGCCAGCAGCCCCCCACAGGGGGCCTACGAGCAGTACTTC. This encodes CASSPPQGAYEQYF.

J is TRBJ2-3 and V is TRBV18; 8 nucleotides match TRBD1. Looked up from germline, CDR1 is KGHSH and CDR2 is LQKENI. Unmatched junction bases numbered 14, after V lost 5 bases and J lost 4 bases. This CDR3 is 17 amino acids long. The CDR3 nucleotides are TGTGCCAGCTCAGCAACCAGGACAGGGAATCGTGCAGATACGCAGTATTTT. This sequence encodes CASSATRTGNRADTQYF.

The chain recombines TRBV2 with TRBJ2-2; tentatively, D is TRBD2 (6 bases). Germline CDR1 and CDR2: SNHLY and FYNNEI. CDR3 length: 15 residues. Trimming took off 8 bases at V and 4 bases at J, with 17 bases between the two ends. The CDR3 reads CASPKTGGGTGELFF. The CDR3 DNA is TGTGCCAGCCCCAAGACCGGGGGAGGCACCGGGGAGCTGTTTTTT.

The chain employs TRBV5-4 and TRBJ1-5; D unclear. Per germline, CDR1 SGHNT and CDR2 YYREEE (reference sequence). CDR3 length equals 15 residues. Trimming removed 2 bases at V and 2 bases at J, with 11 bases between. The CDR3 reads CASSFSGLGNQPQHF. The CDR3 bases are TGTGCCAGCAGCTTCTCGGGGTTGGGCAATCAGCCCCAGCATTTT. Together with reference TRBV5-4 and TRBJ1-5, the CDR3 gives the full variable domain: ETGVTQSPTHLIKTRGQQVTLRCSSQSGHNTVSWYQQALGQGPQFIFQYYREEENGRGNFPPRFSGLQFPNYSSELNVNALELDDSALYLCASSFSGLGNQPQHFGDGTRLSIL.

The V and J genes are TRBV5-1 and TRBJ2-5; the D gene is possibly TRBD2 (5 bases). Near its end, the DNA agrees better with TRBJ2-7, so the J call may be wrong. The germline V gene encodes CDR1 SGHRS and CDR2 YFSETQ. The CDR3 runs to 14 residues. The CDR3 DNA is TGCGCCAGCAGCTTGTTTGGAGGCTCCTACGAGCAGTACTTC. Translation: CASSLFGGSYEQYF.

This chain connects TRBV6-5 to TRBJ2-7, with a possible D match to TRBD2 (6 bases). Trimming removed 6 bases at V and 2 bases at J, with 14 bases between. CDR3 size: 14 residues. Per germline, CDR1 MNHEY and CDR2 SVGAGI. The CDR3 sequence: CASRYGGRPYEQYF. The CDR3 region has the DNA TGTGCCAGCAGATACGGAGGGAGACCCTACGAGCAGTACTTC.

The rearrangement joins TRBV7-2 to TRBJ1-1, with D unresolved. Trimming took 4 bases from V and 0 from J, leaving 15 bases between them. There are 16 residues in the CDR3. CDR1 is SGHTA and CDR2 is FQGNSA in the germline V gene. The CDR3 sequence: CASSSAALVMNTEAFF. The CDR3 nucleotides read TGTGCCAGCAGCTCGGCAGCGCTCGTCATGAACACTGAAGCTTTCTTT. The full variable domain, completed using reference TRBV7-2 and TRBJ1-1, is GAGVSQSPSNKVTEKGKDVELRCDPISGHTALYWYRQSLGQGLEFLIYFQGNSAPDKSGLPSDRFSAERTGGSVSTLTIQRTQQEDSAVYLCASSSAALVMNTEAFFGQGTRLTVV.

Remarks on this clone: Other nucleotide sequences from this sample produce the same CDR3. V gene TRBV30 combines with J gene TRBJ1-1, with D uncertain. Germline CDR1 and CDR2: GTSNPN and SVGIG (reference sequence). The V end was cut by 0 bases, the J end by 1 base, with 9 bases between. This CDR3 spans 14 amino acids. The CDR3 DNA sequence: TGTGCCTGGAGTGTACGTGCGGGGAACACTGAAGCTTTCTTT. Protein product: CAWSVRAGNTEAFF.

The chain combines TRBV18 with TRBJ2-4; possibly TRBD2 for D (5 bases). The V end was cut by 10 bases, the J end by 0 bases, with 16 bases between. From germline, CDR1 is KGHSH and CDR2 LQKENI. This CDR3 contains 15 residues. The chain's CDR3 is CATSMGAQAKNIQYF. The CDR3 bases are TGTGCCACCTCGATGGGAGCCCAAGCCAAAAACATTCAGTACTTC.

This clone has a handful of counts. The CDR3: CASSSPTGEQYF. In DNA form, the CDR3 reads TGTGCCAGCAGTTCTCCGACAGGCGAGCAGTACTTC. This chain links TRBV6-5 with TRBJ2-7; D perhaps matches TRBD1 (6 bases). V was pared by 4 bases and J by 6 bases, with 10 bases between. Germline assignment: CDR1 MNHEY and CDR2 SVGAGI. CDR3 size: 12 residues.

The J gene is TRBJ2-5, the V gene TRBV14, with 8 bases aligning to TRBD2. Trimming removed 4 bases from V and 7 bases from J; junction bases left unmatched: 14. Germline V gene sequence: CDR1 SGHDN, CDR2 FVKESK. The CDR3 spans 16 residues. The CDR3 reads CASSPYGGATRRTQYF. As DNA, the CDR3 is TGTGCCAGCAGCCCGTACGGGGGGGCAACAAGACGGACCCAGTACTTC.

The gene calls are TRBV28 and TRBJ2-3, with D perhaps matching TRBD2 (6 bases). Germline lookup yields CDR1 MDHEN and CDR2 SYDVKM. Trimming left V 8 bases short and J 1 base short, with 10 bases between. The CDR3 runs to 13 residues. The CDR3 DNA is TGTGCCAGCGAATCGGGGGGCACAGATACGCAGTATTTT. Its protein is CASESGGTDTQYF.